Each of the 17 T cell receptor beta chains below was sequenced from the same sample in a study of long-term antiretroviral therapy in people with HIV. Investigators performed immunoSEQ version v3.0 at survey level. Sequencing was performed with immunoSEQ multiplex PCR; in TCRdb, only in-frame clones are kept and a portion is missing. The table includes about 40,000 clones, more than 70% detected once. Sequenced here: unsorted PBMCs, sampled 3.1 years after starting antiretroviral therapy. Receptor source: a woman in her forties or fifties with HIV.

The chain links TRBV10-3 to TRBJ2-5, with D possibly called TRBD1 or TRBD2 (6 bases each). Germline V gives CDR1 ENHRY, CDR2 SYGVKD. This CDR3 comprises 14 residues. V was trimmed by 5 bases and J by 1 base, leaving 11 bases between them. The CDR3 bases are TGTGCCATCAGTCTCGGGGGCCCCCAAGAGACCCAGTACTTC. Amino acids: CAISLGGPQETQYF.

The chain combines TRBV5-1 with TRBJ2-3, with TRBD1 matching 8 bases. The germline gives CDR1 SGHRS, CDR2 YFSETQ. Losses at the gene ends were 0 bases for V and 4 bases for J; bases not matched to a gene: 4. This CDR3 is 15 amino acids long. The CDR3 sequence: CASSLGTGMADTQYF. CDR3 bases: TGCGCCAGCAGCTTGGGGACAGGGATGGCAGATACGCAGTATTTT.

This clone was observed a single time. The chain carries TRBV6-4 and TRBJ1-1; 7 nucleotides match TRBD1. This CDR3 region has 13 residues. V shed 2 bases and J 4 bases; nucleotides not matched to a gene: 1. The germline V gene has CDR1 MRHNA and CDR2 SNTAGT. CDR3 sequence (DNA): TGTGCCAGCAGTGACCAGGGGGGCACTGAAGCTTTCTTT. Translation: CASSDQGGTEAFF.

The chain joins TRBV7-2 to TRBJ1-5, with D perhaps matching TRBD1 (5 bases). The CDR3 has 13 amino acids. In germline, CDR1 is SGHTA, CDR2 FQGNSA. Trimming pared 5 bases from V and 6 bases from J, leaving 11 bases between. CDR3 loop: CASSPGTGQPQHF. Here the CDR3 DNA reads TGTGCCAGCAGCCCCGGGACCGGTCAGCCCCAGCATTTT.

The J gene is TRBJ2-7, the V gene TRBV7-2; 14 positions match TRBD2. This CDR3 is 17 amino acids long. Germline loops: CDR1 SGHTA, CDR2 FQGNSA. The J segment lost 4 bases and the V segment lost 0 bases, leaving 5 bases of the junction unmatched. The CDR3 coding sequence is TGTGCCAGCAGCTTAGCGCGGGGGACTAGCGGGGGATACGAGCAGTACTTC. Translated: CASSLARGTSGGYEQYF.

The table lists this clone with a count of one. V gene TRBV29-1 combines with J gene TRBJ1-2; TRBD1 might be the D (6 bases). There are 15 residues in the CDR3. The germline gives CDR1 SQVTM, CDR2 ANQGSEA. V was trimmed by 8 bases and J by 8 bases, leaving 27 bases between them. The DNA of the CDR3 is TGCAGCTCCCAATCCCCAGGTGGGGGGGCTATGGGCTACACCTTC. This encodes CSSQSPGGGAMGYTF.

This clone was counted a single time. The V call is TRBV6-6, the J call TRBJ1-5, with TRBD1 as a possible D gene (6 bases). V was trimmed by 2 bases and J by 1 base, leaving 12 bases between them. This CDR3 region has 16 residues. CDR1 is MNHNY and CDR2 is SVGAGI in the germline V gene (reference sequence). The CDR3 DNA follows: TGTGCCAGCAGTTACATGCCAGGGGCCAGCAATCAGCCCCAGCATTTT. Encoded protein: CASSYMPGASNQPQHF.

The rearrangement joins TRBV6-5 to TRBJ1-1; D may be TRBD1 (6 bases). CDR1 and CDR2 (germline): MNHEY, SVGAGI. V was trimmed by 6 bases and J by 3 bases, leaving 11 bases between them. The length of the CDR3 is 13 residues. The CDR3 loop is CASRRGGDTEAFF. CDR3 DNA sequence: TGTGCCAGCAGACGAGGGGGGGACACTGAAGCTTTCTTT.

This clone was seen a single time. V gene TRBV5-1 combines with J gene TRBJ1-4; 9 bases are a match to TRBD1. CDR1 and CDR2 from the germline V gene are SGHRS and YFSETQ. The V segment lost 7 bases and the J segment 7 bases; nucleotides outside the gene matches: 11. The CDR3 is made up of 15 amino acids. CDR3 sequence (DNA): TGCGCCAGCGGAGCTGAACAGGGGGCGTTTGAAAAACTGTTTTTT. It yields the protein CASGAEQGAFEKLFF.

This chain connects TRBV9 to TRBJ2-2; the D gene is possibly TRBD1 (6 bases). Germline assignment: CDR1 SGDLS and CDR2 YYNGEE. V lost 3 bases and J lost 3, with 12 bases in between. This CDR3 is 15 amino acids long. CDR3 bases: TGTGCCAGCAGCGGCCGGGACACCCACACCGGGGAGCTGTTTTTT. Its protein is CASSGRDTHTGELFF.

The V and J genes are TRBV7-9 and TRBJ2-1, with 8 positions matching TRBD1. The germline gives CDR1 SEHNR, CDR2 FQNEAQ (reference sequence). Unmatched junction bases numbered 13, after V lost 4 bases and J lost 8 bases. CDR3 size: 16 residues. CDR3 region: CASSSTPRGRAHEQFF. The CDR3 DNA reads as TGTGCCAGCAGCTCGACCCCCAGGGGGCGCGCCCATGAGCAGTTCTTC.

The genes are TRBV9 and TRBJ2-5; tentative D call: TRBD1 (5 bases). The germline CDR1 and CDR2 sequences are SGDLS and YYNGEE. This CDR3 spans 14 amino acids. The V end lost 4 bases, the J end lost 5 bases, and 15 bases lay between the germline ends. The CDR3 spells CASSTQQGDETQYF. In nucleotides, the CDR3 is TGTGCCAGCAGCACTCAGCAGGGTGATGAGACCCAGTACTTC. Full variable domain (remainder filled in from reference TRBV9 and TRBJ2-5): DSGVTQTPKHLITATGQRVTLRCSPRSGDLSVYWYQQSLDQGLQFLIQYYNGEERAKGNILERFSAQQFPDLHSELNLSSLELGDSALYFCASSTQQGDETQYFGPGTRLLVL.

The rearrangement links TRBV27 to TRBJ2-7, with 9 bases matching TRBD1. Germline values: CDR1 MNHEY, CDR2 SMNVEV (reference sequence). This CDR3 region has 21 residues. V trimming: 6 bases; J trimming: 3 bases; junction bases outside the gene matches: 27. The CDR3 region is CASRRTLLLPRRDREFYEQYF. The CDR3 bases are TGTGCCAGCAGACGAACTCTTCTACTGCCCCGCCGGGACAGGGAATTCTACGAGCAGTACTTC.

The chain combines TRBV5-6 with TRBJ2-3; 13 bases align to TRBD2. The CDR3 runs to 19 residues. V dropped 3 bases and J dropped 0; count of bases not matched to a gene: 10. Germline V gene data show CDR1 as SGHDT and CDR2 as YYEEEE. The CDR3 reads CASSSKTSGGPVSTDTQYF. CDR3 bases: TGTGCCAGCAGCTCCAAGACTAGCGGGGGGCCCGTTAGCACAGATACGCAGTATTTT.

The rearrangement uses TRBV7-2 and TRBJ1-2; D gene unclear. Between the trimmed V and J ends, which lost 2 bases and 0 bases, there was a span of 4 bases. CDR1 and CDR2 (germline): SGHTA, FQGNSA. The CDR3 has 13 amino acids. Here the CDR3 DNA reads TGTGCCAGCAGCTTACAAGCTAACTATGGCTACACCTTC. Residues: CASSLQANYGYTF.

The chain links TRBV2 to TRBJ1-5; D not resolved. V lost 3 bases to trimming and J lost 5 bases, with 11 bases between them. The germline V gene has CDR1 SNHLY and CDR2 FYNNEI. The CDR3 length is 14 residues. The CDR3 here is CASSESSLHQPQHF. The CDR3 nucleotides are TGTGCCAGCAGTGAGAGTTCCCTTCATCAGCCCCAGCATTTT.

The chain links TRBV6-1 to TRBJ1-4; possible D gene TRBD1, 5 bases. Germline V lookup: CDR1 MNHNS, CDR2 SASEGT. The CDR3 contains 15 residues. V was trimmed by 1 base and J by 7 bases, leaving 13 bases between them. In DNA, the CDR3 is TGTGCCAGCAGTGAAGTCGGCAGGGTACGTGAAAAACTGTTTTTT. Encoded protein: CASSEVGRVREKLFF.